These 5 T cell receptor beta chains originate from one sample sequenced in a study of cytomegalovirus exposure and HLA in healthy donors. This PCR relied on a set of 60 Vbeta primers and 13 Jbeta primers. TCRdb keeps only in-frame clones here, not all; method: immunoSEQ multiplex PCR. Of more than 95,000 clones in the sample, around 80% were seen once. Sequencing used PBMCs. Every receptor here comes from a woman aged 30 to 39 in good health and CMV-seronegative.

This clone came up a few times. V is TRBV11-2 and J is TRBJ1-1; no reliable D call. Germline CDR1 and CDR2: SGHAT and FQNNGV. The CDR3 is 13 residues long. With 5 bases removed from V and 7 bases from J, the gap between germline ends came to 14 bases. The CDR3: CASSGAEGGEAFF. CDR3 bases: TGTGCCAGCAGCGGAGCGGAGGGCGGTGAAGCTTTCTTT.

V is TRBV29-1 and J is TRBJ1-2; a possible D gene is TRBD1 (6 bases). This CDR3 contains 12 residues. Trimming cost V 3 bases and J 7 bases, with 12 bases left between them. The germline V gene has CDR1 SQVTM and CDR2 ANQGSEA. CDR3 sequence: CSVEIHRVGYTF. The CDR3 coding sequence is TGCAGCGTTGAGATCCACAGGGTTGGCTACACCTTC.

The chain is built from TRBV27 and TRBJ2-3, with TRBD2 matching over 9 bases. This CDR3 has 14 residues. Germline CDR1 MNHEY, CDR2 SMNVEV (reference sequence). V shed 6 bases, J shed 6 bases, and the junction held 7 bases outside the gene matches. CDR3 DNA sequence: TGTGCCAGCAGGCGACTAGCGGCTAGTGATACGCAGTATTTT. Translation: CASRRLAASDTQYF.

The chain uses TRBV18 and TRBJ2-2, with a possible D match to TRBD1 (5 bases). The CDR3 consists of 15 residues. The germline V and J ends were trimmed by 2 bases and 1 base, with 8 bases remaining between them. CDR1 and CDR2 from the germline V gene are KGHSH and LQKENI. The CDR3 spells CASSPSRENTGELFF. The CDR3 DNA follows: TGTGCCAGCTCACCAAGCAGGGAGAACACCGGGGAGCTGTTTTTT.

The gene calls are TRBV10-3 and TRBJ1-2, with TRBD1 matching 7 bases. The CDR3 is 14 amino acids. The V and J ends lost 7 bases and 7 bases, in that order; junction bases with no gene match: 12. Germline V gives CDR1 ENHRY, CDR2 SYGVKD. CDR3 residues: CAITGQPTAIGYTF. The CDR3 region has the DNA TGTGCCATCACGGGACAGCCGACTGCTATTGGCTACACCTTC.